The 10 T cell receptor beta chains below all came from one sample that was sequenced in a study of monozygotic twins with inflammatory bowel disease. TCRdb re-analyzed the 5' RACE reads; it lists each CDR3 protein once, without DNA. Reported are about 380,000 distinct CDR3 sequences; the ten largest clones contain 2.6%. Sequencing was done on a sample of blood. These receptors were obtained from a human donor with ulcerative colitis or Crohn's disease, or a healthy co-twin of an affected twin (not recorded which).

V and J are TRBV30 and TRBJ2-7. Germline V gives CDR1 GTSNPN, CDR2 SVGIG (reference sequence). The CDR3 contains 11 residues. CDR3 protein: CAWSVTYEQYF.

The chain combines TRBV6-5 with TRBJ2-2; TCRdb's assignment of TRBD1 cannot be checked, as there is no DNA. CDR1 is MNHEY and CDR2 is SVGAGI in the germline V gene. The CDR3 has 16 residues. CDR3 region: CASSYSGGTNTGELFF.

The chain recombines TRBV20-1 with TRBJ1-1; lacking DNA, the TRBD1 call made by TCRdb goes unchecked. Germline V gives CDR1 DFQATT, CDR2 SNEGSKA (reference sequence). This CDR3 is 14 amino acids long. CDR3 residues: CSARDTGTNTEAFF.

The chain combines TRBV4-3 with TRBJ1-2. CDR3 length equals 12 residues. CDR1 is LGHNA, CDR2 YSLEER, per germline. CDR3 protein: CASSQDDYGYTF.

This sequence joins TRBV6-5 and TRBJ1-4; TCRdb outputs TRBD1, but without DNA this stays unchecked. CDR3 size: 13 residues. Germline assignment: CDR1 MNHEY and CDR2 SVGAGI. CDR3 residues: CATRQATNEKLFF.

CDR3 region: CATSVERGIVGASTDTQYF. The chain recombines TRBV24-1 with TRBJ2-3; the D gene TCRdb calls, TRBD2, cannot be checked with no DNA. The germline V gene has CDR1 KGHDR and CDR2 SFDVKD. This CDR3 contains 19 residues.

The V gene is TRBV7-2, the J gene TRBJ2-3; TCRdb indicates TRBD1, and absent DNA this call remains unverified. Germline CDR1 is SGHTA and CDR2 is FQGNSA. This CDR3 comprises 15 residues. CDR3: CASSTTAGQGNTQYF.

This chain links TRBV29-1 with TRBJ2-5. Germline-derived CDR1 and CDR2 are SQVTM and ANQGSEA. The CDR3 consists of 12 residues. The chain's CDR3 is CSAQVVQETQYF.

The chain couples TRBV4-1 to TRBJ1-5; TCRdb gives TRBD1 as the D gene, but with no DNA this cannot be confirmed. Looked up from germline, CDR1 is MGHRA and CDR2 is YSYEKL. The CDR3 extends over 15 amino acids. The CDR3 loop is CASSQDRGQGQPQHF.

This chain links TRBV4-2 with TRBJ1-6. Germline lookup yields CDR1 LGHNA and CDR2 YNFKEQ. The CDR3 spans 12 residues. The CDR3 sequence is CASSQEGDILHF.